This T cell receptor (beta chain) was sequenced during a study of metastatic and nonmetastatic thyroid tumors (dated by TCRdb to the early 2020s). The study in broad terms: Repertoires were compared across peripheral blood and tumor or nodule tissue samples from malignant and benign thyroid patients. Overall study outcomes, separate from this receptor: TCR beta diversity was reported as significantly higher in malignant tumors than in benign nodules, in both blood and tumor samples.

CDR1 and CDR2 are read off the germline V gene (reference sequence) as MNHEY and SMNVEV. The CDR3 runs 14 amino acids, cysteine and phenylalanine included. The sequence is cut down to CDR3 DNA, 42 bases in frame from base 1. A distance of 15 bases separates the germline ends of V and J, which lose 3 bases and 9 bases respectively. No treatment had been received by any patient before thyroid surgery. The study retrospectively analysed patient clinical samples collected from the early 2010s to the late 2010s using T-cell receptor beta sequencing. There are a few counts of this clone. This clone's antigen is unknown. Base qualities are not provided; no much larger clone lies one nucleotide away. Library generation was performed with PCR. Instrument on record: Illumina HiSeq 4000. High-throughput sequencing was used to profile the TCR beta-chain CDR3 region of each patient. On the study's bioinformatics: The researchers built a classifier to tell apart papillary thyroid cancer patients with distant metastasis, based on CDR3 differences among clinicopathological groups. The Shannon index was used to measure repertoire diversity, and the Morisita-Horn index was used to measure how similar tumor and blood repertoires were. TCRdb reran the public reads through fastp at Q25 and MiXCR, keeping productive beta chains. The V and J calls here are based on TCRdb, not the publication. The sample records some 86,000 clones, approximately 13% of which are singletons. 7% to 10% of the sample comes from the top ten.

Sequenced input: tumor tissue. This TCR derives from a female donor with papillary thyroid cancer or a benign thyroid nodule (not recorded which). Some clones in this sample may be carry-over from other donors' samples. The chain uses TRBV27 and TRBJ2-1; 5 matching bases give a weak D call of TRBD2. The CDR3 protein is CASSLLGLLGEQFF. Read as DNA, the sequence is TGTGCCAGCAGTTTGCTCGGACTCCTCGGTGAGCAGTTCTTC.